This TCR beta chain was documented in a study of blood T cell repertoires in COVID-19. On the study more broadly: The United States, Italy and Spain provided the acute and convalescent COVID-19 samples. In each case, the material was cDNA or gDNA derived from T cells, B-cell-depleted T cells, or PBMCs.

Authors' methods: Scientists estimated how many nucleated cells there were by amplifying reference gene primers. The method was immunoSEQ multiplex PCR; TCRdb's version includes in-frame clones alone and lacks a portion of them. V and J calls and clone size come straight from that table; D and trimming were deduced from the DNA. Of over 130,000 clones in the sample, 75% to 85% are singletons; the top ten hold around 4.8%. V lost 4 bases, J lost 0 bases, and 25 bases lay in between. This CDR3 has 20 amino acids. The germline CDR1 and CDR2 sequences are SGHNT and YENEEA. The clonotype comes from an elderly woman with active or convalescent COVID-19. The chain couples TRBV11-3 to TRBJ1-3; D may be TRBD1 (6 bases). Sequenced sample: peripheral blood. CDR3 DNA: TGTGCCAGCAGCTCCCACCCCCTAACTACAGGGATAAGCTCTGGAAACACCATATATTTT. Amino acids: CASSSHPLTTGISSGNTIYF. Supplemented by reference TRBV11-3 and TRBJ1-3, the full variable domain reads EAGVVQSPRYKIIEKKQPVAFWCNPISGHNTLYWYLQNLGQGPELLIRYENEEAVDDSQLPKDRFSAERLKGVDSTLKIQPAELGDSAVYLCASSSHPLTTGISSGNTIYFGEGSWLTVV.